This T cell receptor beta chain was sequenced during a study of blood T cell repertoires in COVID-19. Study details: Researchers got acute and convalescent COVID-19 samples from the United States, Italy and Spain.

This clone turned up a few times. The CDR3 spans 17 residues. Germline CDR1 and CDR2: LGHNA and YNFKEQ. Trimming pared 0 bases from V and 4 bases from J, leaving 15 bases between. Produced via immunoSEQ multiplex PCR; TCRdb's table is partial and in-frame only. The data contain around 250,000 clones, approximately 87% of them singletons. The source of this sequence is a man in his 60s who had recovered from COVID-19. The rearrangement joins TRBV4-2 to TRBJ1-4, with unresolved D. Sequencing was done on a sample of peripheral blood. The CDR3 DNA reads as TGTGCCAGCAGCCAAGATCTTGGGCAGAGCTTTAATGAAAAACTGTTTTTT. As protein: CASSQDLGQSFNEKLFF.